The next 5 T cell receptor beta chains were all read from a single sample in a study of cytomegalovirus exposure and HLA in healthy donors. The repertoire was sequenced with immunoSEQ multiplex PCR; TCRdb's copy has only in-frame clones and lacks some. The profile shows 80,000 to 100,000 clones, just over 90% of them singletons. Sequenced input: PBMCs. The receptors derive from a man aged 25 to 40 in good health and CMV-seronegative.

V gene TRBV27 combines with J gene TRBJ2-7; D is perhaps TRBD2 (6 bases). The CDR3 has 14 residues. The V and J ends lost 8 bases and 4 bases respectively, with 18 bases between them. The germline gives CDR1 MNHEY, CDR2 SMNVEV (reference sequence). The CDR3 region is CASGEPGRKYEQYF. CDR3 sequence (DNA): TGTGCCAGCGGGGAGCCAGGGAGGAAGTACGAGCAGTACTTC.

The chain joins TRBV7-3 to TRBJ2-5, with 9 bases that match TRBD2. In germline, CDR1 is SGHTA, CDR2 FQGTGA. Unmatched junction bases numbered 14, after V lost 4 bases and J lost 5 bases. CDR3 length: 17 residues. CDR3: CASSSLTGAGGGETQYF. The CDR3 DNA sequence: TGTGCCAGCAGCTCTCTCACTGGAGCGGGAGGAGGGGAGACCCAGTACTTC.

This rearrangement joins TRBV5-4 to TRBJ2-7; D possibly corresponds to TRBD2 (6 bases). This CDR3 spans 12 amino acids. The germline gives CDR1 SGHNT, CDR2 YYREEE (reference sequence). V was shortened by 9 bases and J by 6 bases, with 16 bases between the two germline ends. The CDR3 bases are TGTGCCACCCGGGGGTCCCCCCCCGAGCAGTACTTC. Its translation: CATRGSPPEQYF. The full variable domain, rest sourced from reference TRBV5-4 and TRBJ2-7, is ETGVTQSPTHLIKTRGQQVTLRCSSQSGHNTVSWYQQALGQGPQFIFQYYREEENGRGNFPPRFSGLQFPNYSSELNVNALELDDSALYLCATRGSPPEQYFGPGTRLTVT.

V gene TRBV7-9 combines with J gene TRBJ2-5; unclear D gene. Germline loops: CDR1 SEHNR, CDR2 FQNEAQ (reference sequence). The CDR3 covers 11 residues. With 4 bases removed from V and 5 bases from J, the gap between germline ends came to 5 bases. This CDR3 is CASSYGETQYF. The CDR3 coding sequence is TGTGCCAGCAGCTACGGGGAGACCCAGTACTTC.

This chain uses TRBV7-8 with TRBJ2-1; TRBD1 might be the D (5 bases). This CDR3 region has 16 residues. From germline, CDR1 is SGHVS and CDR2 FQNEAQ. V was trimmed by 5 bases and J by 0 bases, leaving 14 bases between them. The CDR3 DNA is TGTGCCAGCAGCGTCTGGGGCAGTAGCTCCTACAATGAGCAGTTCTTC. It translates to CASSVWGSSSYNEQFF.